This T cell receptor (beta chain) was identified during a study of T cell repertoires in cytomegalovirus infection. Study overall: Public TCR beta signatures provided an indication of both CMV infection and a matching HLA type.

The CDR3 covers 12 residues. V lost 7 bases, J lost 5 bases, and 11 bases lay in between. From germline, CDR1 is SGHVS and CDR2 FQNEAQ. As to this clonotype: Its target is not known.

From the reads, TCRdb called clonotypes with MiXCR, one entry per CDR3 protein. The profile shows roughly 920,000 distinct CDR3 sequences, approximately 30% of them singletons. Sequences were derived from cultured CD8+ T cells from PBMCs, sampled from culture after CMV antigen stimulation. The rearrangement uses TRBV7-8 and TRBJ2-5; D not resolved. This receptor was taken from a human donor in good health (CMV status not recorded). Some clones in this sample may be carry-over from other donors' samples. CDR3 sequence: CASTLPEETQYF. The CDR3 nucleotides are TGTGCCAGCACCCTCCCGGAGGAGACCCAGTACTTC.